This TCR beta chain was identified in a study of graft-versus-host responses after intestinal transplantation. Broader study findings: Among recipient marrow samples, GvH clones were found; some appeared first in ileum or blood.

The assay was immunoSEQ multiplex PCR, and TCRdb's table has in-frame clones only and misses some. The sample yields 15,000 to 20,000 clones, 86% seen once. Concerning this clone: Antigen specificity is unknown.

V shed 2 bases and J shed 5 bases, with 19 bases lying between them. The CDR3 runs 17 residues. From germline, CDR1 is MNHNS and CDR2 SASEGT. The V gene is TRBV6-1, the J gene TRBJ1-5; the D is unclear. The TCR comes from a human patient who received an intestinal transplant, so some T cells may come from the graft donor. Specimen: bone marrow, collected around 120 days after transplant. CDR3: CASSESTRANLYQPQHF. DNA for the CDR3: TGTGCCAGCAGTGAATCGACTCGGGCAAATTTGTATCAGCCCCAGCATTTT.